This T cell receptor (beta chain) was retrieved from a study of blood T cells in healthy people across ages. Germline CDR1 is MNHEY and CDR2 is SVGAGI. The V and J ends lost 5 bases and 5 bases respectively, with 9 bases between them. CDR3 length equals 13 residues. Then a second PCR, running roughly 7 to 11 cycles, was carried out with a sample-barcoded 5' primer and a J-beta primer mix. TCRdb called the 5' RACE reads again in MiXCR, with one record for every CDR3 protein. The repertoire holds roughly 700,000 distinct CDR3 sequences, with approximately 25% as singletons. Each donor supplied roughly 9.1 milliliters of peripheral blood. This sample was shared with a second study, whose subject was T cells of mothers and their children. That source notes: Study donors consisted of a few healthy Caucasian mothers and their six children. cDNA synthesis used all extracted RNA, 1.5 ug per 15 ul. Over 8 million TCR beta CDR3 reads were obtained from each mother, and approximately 3 million from each child.

This TCR was recovered from a boy younger than 18 in good health. The sequencing input was blood. V is TRBV6-5 and J is TRBJ1-4, with unresolved D. The CDR3 region is CASSRTVNEKLFF. Written as DNA, the CDR3 is TGTGCCAGCAGTCGGACGGTAAATGAAAAACTGTTTTTT.